These 30 T cell receptor beta chains share one sample of origin, sequenced in a study of beta chain features in type 1 diabetes. Points from the study as a whole: The study found moderately but significantly shorter TCRB CDR3s in all four CD4+ subsets of Type 1 diabetes patients.

Isolated RNA was reverse transcribed in full, so expressed TCRB transcripts were sequenced. Here immunoSEQ multiplex PCR was the method, and the copy in TCRdb shows in-frame clones only, minus some. Among hundreds of thousands of clones, about an eighth were seen once, and the ten largest hold around 0.04%. These TCRs' antigens remain unknown. Specimen: naive CD4+ T cells from blood. The receptors shown here come from a man aged 18-30 years with type 1 diabetes.

This clone has a handful of counts. The CDR3 nucleotides are TGCAGCGTTGAGAGGCAGGGGAAATCCGCCTTATTTGAGCAGTTCTTC. Amino acids: CSVERQGKSALFEQFF. The chain uses TRBV29-1 and TRBJ2-1, with D possibly TRBD1 on 6 matching bases. Deletions cut 3 bases from V and 9 bases from J, with 24 bases between. The CDR3 spans 16 residues. Germline values: CDR1 SQVTM, CDR2 ANQGSEA.

This clone was seen only a few times. The chain employs TRBV7-2 and TRBJ2-3; 7 nucleotides align to TRBD1. This CDR3 region has 15 residues. Germline CDR1 reads SGHTA; CDR2 reads FQGNSA. Unmatched junction bases numbered 13, after V lost 8 bases and J lost 5 bases. In DNA form, the CDR3 reads TGTGCCAGCGGCCTAAGCTGGACAGGTGAAGATACGCAGTATTTT. Its translation is CASGLSWTGEDTQYF. The entire variable domain, with the rest obtained from reference TRBV7-2 and TRBJ2-3, is as follows: GAGVSQSPSNKVTEKGKDVELRCDPISGHTALYWYRQSLGQGLEFLIYFQGNSAPDKSGLPSDRFSAERTGGSVSTLTIQRTQQEDSAVYLCASGLSWTGEDTQYFGPGTRLTVL.

The J gene is TRBJ1-5, the V gene TRBV18, with TRBD1 matching 7 bases. J was trimmed by 3 bases and V by 8 bases; bases with no gene match: 1. The CDR3 contains 12 residues. The germline gives CDR1 KGHSH, CDR2 LQKENI. The CDR3 is CASTGVNQPQHF. The DNA for the CDR3 is TGTGCCAGCACAGGGGTCAATCAGCCCCAGCATTTT.

This clone was recorded a few times. This chain joins TRBV14 and TRBJ2-5, with 13 bases lining up with TRBD2. The V gene end was trimmed by 2 bases and the J gene end by 5 bases; junction bases not matched to a gene: 8. Germline-derived CDR1 and CDR2 are SGHDN and FVKESK. The CDR3 spans 17 residues. The CDR3 DNA is TGTGCCAGCAGCCAATTCCGGACTAGCGGGAGCGGGGAGACCCAGTACTTC. This translates into CASSQFRTSGSGETQYF.

This clone was seen only a few times. V is TRBV5-4 and J is TRBJ1-2; D not resolved. V lost 1 base and J lost 3, with 13 bases in between. The CDR3 has 15 amino acids. The germline V gene has CDR1 SGHNT and CDR2 YYREEE (reference sequence). The CDR3 spells CASSLFTRADYGYTF. The CDR3 DNA reads TGTGCCAGCAGCTTGTTTACCCGCGCAGACTATGGCTACACCTTC. The full variable domain, completed using reference TRBV5-4 and TRBJ1-2, is ETGVTQSPTHLIKTRGQQVTLRCSSQSGHNTVSWYQQALGQGPQFIFQYYREEENGRGNFPPRFSGLQFPNYSSELNVNALELDDSALYLCASSLFTRADYGYTFGSGTRLTVV.

The gene calls are TRBV28 and TRBJ2-7; 7 positions agree with TRBD1. Unmatched junction bases numbered 9, after V lost 7 bases and J lost 0 bases. Germline V gene lookup returns CDR1 MDHEN and CDR2 SYDVKM. The CDR3 has 15 amino acids. The CDR3: CASILNRGRSYEQYF. CDR3 sequence (DNA): TGTGCCAGCATCCTGAACAGGGGCCGCTCCTACGAGCAGTACTTC. The variable domain in full, completed from reference TRBV28 and TRBJ2-7, reads DVKVTQSSRYLVKRTGEKVFLECVQDMDHENMFWYRQDPGLGLRLIYFSYDVKMKEKGDIPEGYSVSREKKERFSLILESASTNQTSMYLCASILNRGRSYEQYFGPGTRLTVT.

The rearrangement uses TRBV7-7 and TRBJ2-5; perhaps TRBD1 as D (6 bases). Germline assignment: CDR1 SSHAT and CDR2 FNYEAQ (reference sequence). CDR3 length: 13 residues. CDR3 sequence (DNA): TGTGCTGTTGCCCAGGGGACGAGAGAGACCCAGTACTTC. It translates to CAVAQGTRETQYF. Based on the CDR3 plus reference TRBV7-7 and TRBJ2-5, the full variable domain is GAGVSQSPRYKVTKRGQDVTLRCDPISSHATLYWYQQALGQGPEFLTYFNYEAQPDKSGLPSDRFSAERPEGSISTLTIQRTEQRDSAMYRCAVAQGTRETQYFGPGTRLLVL.

The rearrangement uses TRBV6-5 and TRBJ2-2, with D possibly matching TRBD1 (6 bases). Trimming removed 4 bases at V and 5 bases at J, with 14 bases between. The CDR3 runs 15 residues. Per the germline V gene, CDR1 is MNHEY and CDR2 is SVGAGI. CDR3 protein: CASSSGPRGTGELFF. CDR3 nucleotides: TGTGCCAGCAGTTCGGGACCTAGGGGGACCGGGGAGCTGTTTTTT.

There are a few counts of this clone. This chain links TRBV27 with TRBJ2-1, with 9 nucleotides matching TRBD2. V lost 2 bases to trimming and J lost 4 bases; unmatched junction nucleotides: 6. The CDR3 sequence is 16 residues long. CDR1 is MNHEY and CDR2 is SMNVEV in the germline V gene (reference sequence). CDR3 loop: CASSLVASGDYNEQFF. The CDR3 DNA reads as TGTGCCAGCAGTTTAGTGGCTAGCGGGGATTACAATGAGCAGTTCTTC.

This clone was counted between two and nine times. The chain carries TRBV9 and TRBJ2-1; 10 bases map to TRBD2. Looked up from germline, CDR1 is SGDLS and CDR2 is YYNGEE. Germline trimming cut 0 bases from V and 2 bases from J; bases unmatched to any gene: 2. CDR3 length: 16 amino acids. The CDR3 nucleotides read TGTGCCAGCAGCGTAGAAAGCGGGAGGGCCTACAATGAGCAGTTCTTC. This sequence encodes CASSVESGRAYNEQFF. Full variable domain (rest looked up from reference TRBV9 and TRBJ2-1): DSGVTQTPKHLITATGQRVTLRCSPRSGDLSVYWYQQSLDQGLQFLIQYYNGEERAKGNILERFSAQQFPDLHSELNLSSLELGDSALYFCASSVESGRAYNEQFFGPGTRLTVL.

The J gene is TRBJ1-3, the V gene TRBV2; D is undetermined. Germline values: CDR1 SNHLY, CDR2 FYNNEI. This CDR3 is built from 14 residues. Trimming took 6 bases from V and 3 from J, leaving 12 bases between them. In DNA, the CDR3 is TGTGCCAGCAGCACACCTTCAAGTGGAAACACCATATATTTT. This translates into CASSTPSSGNTIYF.

This clone was counted a few times. The chain employs TRBV29-1 and TRBJ1-5; 7 bases are a match to TRBD1. CDR3 length equals 12 residues. Germline V gene sequence: CDR1 SQVTM, CDR2 ANQGSEA. V shed 4 bases, J shed 5 bases, and the junction held 2 bases outside the gene matches. The CDR3 loop reads CSVGTGDQPQHF. For the CDR3, the DNA is TGCAGCGTTGGGACAGGAGATCAGCCCCAGCATTTT.

The rearrangement joins TRBV9 to TRBJ1-4; maybe TRBD1 (6 bases). Trimming took off 0 bases at V and 8 bases at J, with 17 bases between the two ends. The CDR3 has 16 amino acids. Per germline, CDR1 SGDLS and CDR2 YYNGEE. The CDR3, as DNA: TGTGCCAGCAGCGTAGCCGGGGGGGCTGTTGAGGAAAAACTGTTTTTT. This translates into CASSVAGGAVEEKLFF.

The J gene is TRBJ2-6, the V gene TRBV5-1; D might be TRBD1 (7 bases). This CDR3 contains 15 residues. Germline-derived CDR1 and CDR2 are SGHRS and YFSETQ. V was trimmed by 4 bases and J by 2 bases, leaving 10 bases between them. The CDR3 reads CASSGGGTGANVLTF. CDR3 in DNA: TGCGCCAGCAGCGGAGGGGGCACTGGGGCCAACGTCCTGACTTTC. The full variable domain, rest sourced from reference TRBV5-1 and TRBJ2-6, is KAGVTQTPRYLIKTRGQQVTLSCSPISGHRSVSWYQQTPGQGLQFLFEYFSETQRNKGNFPGRFSGRQFSNSRSEMNVSTLELGDSALYLCASSGGGTGANVLTFGAGSRLTVL.

The CDR3 protein is CASSLAVGPLLTQYF. CDR3 DNA sequence: TGTGCCAGCAGCTTAGCGGTAGGCCCTCTACTTACGCAGTATTTT. This chain links TRBV7-2 with TRBJ2-3; D unresolved. The V end was cut by 0 bases, the J end by 8 bases, with 15 bases between. The CDR3 sequence is 15 residues long. The germline gives CDR1 SGHTA, CDR2 FQGNSA.

The chain employs TRBV6-6 and TRBJ2-7; D gene ambiguous. CDR1 and CDR2 (germline): MNHNY, SVGAGI (reference sequence). Trimming removed 6 bases at V and 5 bases at J, with 8 bases between. The CDR3 is 11 amino acids. This chain's CDR3 is CASSLANEQYF. Here the CDR3 DNA reads TGTGCCAGCAGCCTCGCAAACGAGCAGTACTTC.

In its sample, this clone was seen a few times. The chain joins TRBV4-3 to TRBJ1-4; no clear D gene. The CDR3 spans 15 residues. V was pared by 0 bases and J by 7 bases, with 12 bases between. The germline V gene has CDR1 LGHNA and CDR2 YSLEER. DNA of the CDR3: TGCGCCAGCAGCCAAGACTGGGGAGGGTCTGAAAAACTGTTTTTT. This encodes CASSQDWGGSEKLFF.

This clone came up a few times. The chain links TRBV18 to TRBJ1-5, with D tentatively TRBD1 (5 bases). V dropped 2 bases and J dropped 1 base, with 18 bases sitting between them. The CDR3 has 18 residues. Germline-derived CDR1 and CDR2 are KGHSH and LQKENI. CDR3 DNA: TGTGCCAGCTCACCAAGGCCGGGGGATGGGGGAAGCAATCAGCCCCAGCATTTT. Protein: CASSPRPGDGGSNQPQHF.

The rearrangement uses TRBV30 and TRBJ1-2, with D hard to call. Trimming removed 0 bases at V and 7 bases at J, with 9 bases between. Germline V gene sequence: CDR1 GTSNPN, CDR2 SVGIG (reference sequence). The CDR3 extends over 12 amino acids. This CDR3 is CAWSVAPGGYTF. The CDR3 DNA reads TGTGCCTGGAGTGTAGCCCCAGGTGGCTACACCTTC.

The chain carries TRBV15 and TRBJ1-4; no reliable D call. Trimming stripped 0 bases from V and 8 bases from J, with 13 bases between. CDR3 length: 15 amino acids. Looked up from germline, CDR1 is LNHNV and CDR2 is YYDKDF (reference sequence). CDR3 sequence reads: CATSRDVRSAEKLFF. As DNA, the CDR3 is TGTGCCACCAGCAGAGATGTCCGTTCGGCGGAAAAACTGTTTTTT.

This chain uses TRBV2 with TRBJ2-1, with a tentative D call TRBD1 (6 bases). In germline, CDR1 is SNHLY, CDR2 FYNNEI. The CDR3 runs 14 residues. The ends were cut back, 6 bases at V and 3 bases at J, with 12 bases in the middle. The CDR3 region is CASSPGASYNEQFF. In DNA form, the CDR3 reads TGTGCCAGCAGCCCAGGGGCTAGCTACAATGAGCAGTTCTTC.

Points on this clone: The sample has other DNA sequences that encode this CDR3 too. The rearrangement links TRBV6-1 to TRBJ2-4, with D tentatively TRBD1 (5 bases). The CDR3 has 13 amino acids. V shed 6 bases and J shed 0 bases, with 6 bases lying between them. Germline-derived CDR1 and CDR2 are MNHNS and SASEGT. The CDR3: CASSDRAKNIQYF. CDR3 coding DNA: TGTGCCAGCAGCGACAGAGCCAAAAACATTCAGTACTTC.

The chain is built from TRBV11-2 and TRBJ2-1, with D possibly being TRBD1 (5 bases). V lost 5 bases and J 8 bases, leaving 16 bases between the germline ends. CDR1 SGHAT and CDR2 FQNNGV come from the germline V gene. The CDR3 runs 14 residues. The CDR3 DNA reads as TGTGCCAGCAGCCCAACACTGGGGCTGGATGAGCAGTTCTTC. Protein product: CASSPTLGLDEQFF.

A few counts support this clone. The chain uses TRBV19 and TRBJ1-1, with a possible D match to TRBD1 (5 bases). Germline V gene lookup returns CDR1 LNHDA and CDR2 SQIVND (reference sequence). This CDR3 contains 14 residues. Trimming pared 4 bases from V and 0 bases from J, leaving 9 bases between. Written as DNA, the CDR3 is TGTGCCAGTAGTACCGGGACGGTGAACACTGAAGCTTTCTTT. Translation: CASSTGTVNTEAFF.

In this sample, this clone turned up a few times. J is TRBJ2-7 and V is TRBV2; 8 bases are a match to TRBD1. Germline-derived CDR1 and CDR2 are SNHLY and FYNNEI. J lost 4 bases, V lost 2 bases, and 4 bases had no gene match. This CDR3 is 14 amino acids long. DNA for the CDR3: TGTGCCAGCAGTGAACAGGGGGCTGAATACGAGCAGTACTTC. Translation: CASSEQGAEYEQYF.

The chain is built from TRBV30 and TRBJ2-2; the D is unclear. V was trimmed by 2 bases and J by 1 base, leaving 5 bases between them. This CDR3 is built from 13 residues. Germline V gene data show CDR1 as GTSNPN and CDR2 as SVGIG (reference sequence). The CDR3 region is CAWSFQNTGELFF. The CDR3 DNA reads as TGTGCCTGGAGTTTTCAGAACACCGGGGAGCTGTTTTTT. Full variable domain (remainder filled in from reference TRBV30 and TRBJ2-2): SQTIHQWPATLVQPVGSPLSLECTVEGTSNPNLYWYRQAAGRGLQLLFYSVGIGQISSEVPQNLSASRPQDRQFILSSKKLLLSDSGFYLCAWSFQNTGELFFGEGSRLTVL.

This clone was detected a few times. The chain recombines TRBV11-2 with TRBJ2-2; D is possibly TRBD2 (5 bases). Trimming stripped 3 bases from V and 3 bases from J, with 8 bases between. Germline V gives CDR1 SGHAT, CDR2 FQNNGV. The CDR3 is 14 amino acids. CDR3 in DNA: TGTGCCAGCAGCTTTTGGACTGACACCGGGGAGCTGTTTTTT. Its translation: CASSFWTDTGELFF.

This chain uses TRBV5-1 with TRBJ2-1; no reliable D call. Germline V gene lookup returns CDR1 SGHRS and CDR2 YFSETQ. The ends were cut back, 6 bases at V and 0 bases at J, with 7 bases in the middle. The CDR3 is 13 amino acids. The CDR3 coding sequence is TGCGCCAGCACGTCGAGCTCCTACAATGAGCAGTTCTTC. Amino acid sequence: CASTSSSYNEQFF.

The chain has TRBV4-3 and TRBJ2-7; TRBD1 or TRBD2 may be the D gene (5 bases each). The V gene lost 0 bases and the J gene lost 4 bases, with 13 bases spanning the gap. The CDR3 loop spans 15 amino acids. Germline CDR1 LGHNA, CDR2 YSLEER. CDR3 loop: CASSQDKGPFYEQYF. The CDR3 DNA sequence: TGCGCCAGCAGCCAAGATAAGGGACCTTTTTACGAGCAGTACTTC.

The gene calls are TRBV30 and TRBJ2-1, with D possibly being TRBD2 (6 bases). Per the germline V gene, CDR1 is GTSNPN and CDR2 is SVGIG (reference sequence). This CDR3 is built from 11 residues. The CDR3 here is CYGEAYDEQFF. CDR3 nucleotides: TGTTATGGGGAGGCCTATGATGAGCAGTTCTTC. The entire variable domain, with the rest obtained from reference TRBV30 and TRBJ2-1, is as follows: SQTIHQWPATLVQPVGSPLSLECTVEGTSNPNLYWYRQAAGRGLQLLFYSVGIGQISSEVPQNLSASRPQDRQFILSSKKLLLSDSGFYLCYGEAYDEQFFGPGTRLTVL.